This record concerns one TCR beta chain sequence. Time point reported: blood 4 weeks post-SBRT, at nephrectomy. Stated treatment: 15 Gy SBRT to primary tumor, nephrectomy 4 weeks later. This entry belongs to a study of radiation and T cells in renal cell carcinoma. Germline CDR1 and CDR2: SGHTA and FQGTGA. J lost 6 bases, V lost 3 bases, and 8 bases had no gene match. The CDR3 runs to 15 residues. The repertoire was sequenced with immunoSEQ multiplex PCR; TCRdb's copy has only in-frame clones and lacks some. The sample comprises tens of thousands of clones, approximately 87% of which are singletons, and about 2.4% rests with the top ten.

This specimen consisted of blood, obtained from a patient whose treatment included radiotherapy and nephrectomy. The chain is built from TRBV7-3 and TRBJ1-2, with 9 bases matching TRBD1. The clonotype was recovered from a woman aged 60 to 75 with renal cell carcinoma. The CDR3 loop is CASSLGTGTGNGYTF. CDR3 in DNA: TGTGCCAGCAGCTTGGGGACCGGGACAGGGAATGGCTACACCTTC. The whole variable domain, filled in from reference TRBV7-3 and TRBJ1-2, reads GAGVSQTPSNKVTEKGKYVELRCDPISGHTALYWYRQSLGQGPEFLIYFQGTGAADDSGLPNDRFFAVRPEGSVSTLKIQRTERGDSAVYLCASSLGTGTGNGYTFGSGTRLTVV.